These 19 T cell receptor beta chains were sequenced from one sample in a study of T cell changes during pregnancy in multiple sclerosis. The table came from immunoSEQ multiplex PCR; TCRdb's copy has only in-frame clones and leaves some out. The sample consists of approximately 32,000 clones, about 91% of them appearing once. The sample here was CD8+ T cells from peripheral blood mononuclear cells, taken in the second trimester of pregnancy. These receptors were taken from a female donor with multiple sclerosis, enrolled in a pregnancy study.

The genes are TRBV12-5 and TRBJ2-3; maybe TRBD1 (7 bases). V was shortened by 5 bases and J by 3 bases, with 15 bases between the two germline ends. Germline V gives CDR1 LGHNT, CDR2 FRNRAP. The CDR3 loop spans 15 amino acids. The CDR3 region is CASGPGGLKTDTQYF. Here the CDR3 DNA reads TGTGCTAGTGGTCCAGGGGGACTTAAGACAGATACGCAGTATTTT.

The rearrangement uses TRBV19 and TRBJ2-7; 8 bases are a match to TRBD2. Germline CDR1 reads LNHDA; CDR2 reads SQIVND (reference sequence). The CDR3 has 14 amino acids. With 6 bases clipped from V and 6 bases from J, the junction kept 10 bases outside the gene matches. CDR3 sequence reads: CASSPAGEGLEQYF. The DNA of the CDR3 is TGTGCCAGTAGCCCAGCGGGAGAGGGGCTCGAGCAGTACTTC.

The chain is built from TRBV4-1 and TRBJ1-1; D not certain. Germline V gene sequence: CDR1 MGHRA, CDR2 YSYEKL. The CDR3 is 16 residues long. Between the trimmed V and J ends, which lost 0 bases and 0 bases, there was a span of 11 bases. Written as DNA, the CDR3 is TGCGCCAGCAGCCAAGATCAGGCAGCAATGAACACTGAAGCTTTCTTT. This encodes CASSQDQAAMNTEAFF.

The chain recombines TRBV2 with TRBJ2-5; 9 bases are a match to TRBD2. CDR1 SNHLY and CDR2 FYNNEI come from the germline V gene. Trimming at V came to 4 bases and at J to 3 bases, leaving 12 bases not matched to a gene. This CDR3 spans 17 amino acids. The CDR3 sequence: CASSVASGMGIEETQYF. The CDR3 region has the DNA TGTGCCAGCAGTGTTGCTAGCGGGATGGGAATTGAAGAGACCCAGTACTTC.

CDR3 sequence reads: CATSRDGTGNEQYF. CDR3 in DNA: TGTGCCACCAGCAGAGATGGGACAGGGAACGAGCAGTACTTC. The V and J genes are TRBV15 and TRBJ2-7, with 9 positions matching TRBD1. Germline V lookup: CDR1 LNHNV, CDR2 YYDKDF (reference sequence). With 0 bases clipped from V and 5 bases from J, the junction kept 2 bases outside the gene matches. The CDR3 runs 14 residues.

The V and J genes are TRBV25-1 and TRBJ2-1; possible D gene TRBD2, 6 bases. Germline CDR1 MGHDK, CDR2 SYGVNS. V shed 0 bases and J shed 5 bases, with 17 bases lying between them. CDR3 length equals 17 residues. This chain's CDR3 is CASSEYGTDLENNEQFF. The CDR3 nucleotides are TGTGCCAGCAGTGAATATGGGACTGATTTAGAAAACAATGAGCAGTTCTTC.

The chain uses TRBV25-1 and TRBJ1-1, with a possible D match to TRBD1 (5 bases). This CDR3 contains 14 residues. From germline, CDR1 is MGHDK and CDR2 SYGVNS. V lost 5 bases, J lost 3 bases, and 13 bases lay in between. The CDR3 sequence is CASSLTGGYTEAFF. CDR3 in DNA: TGTGCCAGCAGTTTAACAGGAGGGTACACTGAAGCTTTCTTT.

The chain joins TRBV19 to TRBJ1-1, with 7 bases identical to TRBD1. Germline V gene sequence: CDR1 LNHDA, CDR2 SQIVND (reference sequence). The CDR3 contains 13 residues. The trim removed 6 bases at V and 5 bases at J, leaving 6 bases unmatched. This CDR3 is CASRGKGATEAFF. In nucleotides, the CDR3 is TGTGCCAGTAGGGGCAAGGGGGCGACTGAAGCTTTCTTT.

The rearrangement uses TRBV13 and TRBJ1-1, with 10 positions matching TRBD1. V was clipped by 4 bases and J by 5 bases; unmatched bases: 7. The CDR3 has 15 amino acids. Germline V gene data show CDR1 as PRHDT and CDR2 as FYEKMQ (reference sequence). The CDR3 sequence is CASSSRQGAQTEAFF. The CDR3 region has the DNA TGTGCCAGCAGCTCCCGACAGGGGGCACAAACTGAAGCTTTCTTT.

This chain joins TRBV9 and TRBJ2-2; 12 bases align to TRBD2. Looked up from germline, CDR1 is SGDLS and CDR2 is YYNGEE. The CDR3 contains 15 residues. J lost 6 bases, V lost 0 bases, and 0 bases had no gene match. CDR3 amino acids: CASSVGLAGAGELFF. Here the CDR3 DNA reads TGTGCCAGCAGCGTAGGACTAGCGGGAGCCGGGGAGCTGTTTTTT.

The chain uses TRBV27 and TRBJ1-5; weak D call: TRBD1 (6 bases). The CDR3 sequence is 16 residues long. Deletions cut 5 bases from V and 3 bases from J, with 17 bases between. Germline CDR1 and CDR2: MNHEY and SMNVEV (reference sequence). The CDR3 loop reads CASSPLEGGVNQPQHF. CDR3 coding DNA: TGTGCCAGCAGTCCCTTAGAGGGGGGGGTCAATCAGCCCCAGCATTTT.

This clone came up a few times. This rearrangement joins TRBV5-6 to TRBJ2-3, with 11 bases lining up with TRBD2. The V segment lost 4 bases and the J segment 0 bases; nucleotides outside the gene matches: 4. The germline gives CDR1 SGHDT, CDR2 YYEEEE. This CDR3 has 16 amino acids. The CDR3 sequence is CASSHLAGGSTDTQYF. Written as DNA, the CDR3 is TGTGCCAGCAGCCACCTAGCGGGGGGCAGCACAGATACGCAGTATTTT.

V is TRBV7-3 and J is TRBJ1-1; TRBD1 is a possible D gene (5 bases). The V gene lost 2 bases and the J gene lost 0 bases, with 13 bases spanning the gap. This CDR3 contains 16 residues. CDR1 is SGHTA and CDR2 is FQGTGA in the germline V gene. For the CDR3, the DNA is TGTGCCAGCAGCTTAGTCCAGGGAGGGGTGAACACTGAAGCTTTCTTT. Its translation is CASSLVQGGVNTEAFF.

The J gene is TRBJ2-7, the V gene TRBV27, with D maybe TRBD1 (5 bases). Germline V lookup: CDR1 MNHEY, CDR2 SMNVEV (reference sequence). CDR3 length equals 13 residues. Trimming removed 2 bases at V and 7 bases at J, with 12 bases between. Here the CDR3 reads CASSLSGAREQYF. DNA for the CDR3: TGTGCCAGCAGTTTAAGTGGGGCCAGAGAGCAGTACTTC.

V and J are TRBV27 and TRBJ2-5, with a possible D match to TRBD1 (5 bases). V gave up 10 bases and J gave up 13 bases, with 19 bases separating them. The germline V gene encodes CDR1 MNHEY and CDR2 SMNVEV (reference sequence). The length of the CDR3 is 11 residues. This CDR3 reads CATWTKGSGYF. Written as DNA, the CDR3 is TGTGCCACCTGGACAAAGGGCTCTGGGTACTTC.

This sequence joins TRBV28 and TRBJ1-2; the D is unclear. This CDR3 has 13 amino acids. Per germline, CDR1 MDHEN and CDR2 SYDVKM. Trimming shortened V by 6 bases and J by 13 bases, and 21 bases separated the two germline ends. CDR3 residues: CASSPPRYAGATF. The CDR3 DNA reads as TGTGCCAGCAGCCCACCACGATACGCCGGAGCCACCTTC.

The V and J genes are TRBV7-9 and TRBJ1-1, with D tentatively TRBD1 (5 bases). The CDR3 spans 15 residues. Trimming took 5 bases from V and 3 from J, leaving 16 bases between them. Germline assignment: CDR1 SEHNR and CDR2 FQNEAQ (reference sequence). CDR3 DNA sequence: TGTGCCAGCAGCCCCTTTACCGGAGGGGACACTGAAGCTTTCTTT. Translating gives CASSPFTGGDTEAFF.

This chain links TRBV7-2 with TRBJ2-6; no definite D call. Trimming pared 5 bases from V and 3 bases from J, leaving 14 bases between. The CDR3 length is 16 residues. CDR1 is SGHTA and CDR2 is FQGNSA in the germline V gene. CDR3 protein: CASSQETPFGANVLTF. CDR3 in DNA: TGTGCCAGCAGCCAGGAAACTCCTTTTGGGGCCAACGTCCTGACTTTC.

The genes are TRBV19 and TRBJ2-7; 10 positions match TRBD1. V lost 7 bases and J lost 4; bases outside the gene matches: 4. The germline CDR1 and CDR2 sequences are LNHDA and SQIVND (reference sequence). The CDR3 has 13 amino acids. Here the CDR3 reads CASTPGQGYEQYF. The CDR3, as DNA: TGTGCCAGTACCCCGGGACAGGGGTACGAGCAGTACTTC.